These 5 T cell receptor beta chains came from one sample sequenced in a study of Graves' ophthalmopathy and Graves' hyperthyroidism. Amplified TCR beta CDR3 regions were obtained using RNA transcripts as template. First-round RT-PCR employed HTBI primers, with a second-round multiplex PCR after it. TCRdb processed the multiplex PCR reads anew with MiXCR; each CDR3 protein has one entry. The sample shows over a million distinct CDR3 sequences, 35% to 40% of them seen only once. The source material was peripheral blood or thyroid tissue (not recorded which). The receptors here all came from an adult man with Graves' hyperthyroidism.

This clonotype occurred a few times. This chain links TRBV12-3 or TRBV12-4 with TRBJ2-2; a possible D gene is TRBD2 (5 bases). V gave up 6 bases and J gave up 5 bases, with 16 bases separating them. This CDR3 has 15 residues. CDR3 sequence (DNA): TGTGCCAGCAGGATCCGAGAAACGGGGACCGGGGAGCTGTTTTTT. Translating it yields CASRIRETGTGELFF.

This clonotype was found many times. This CDR3 reads CSAPPTPGQGTNGYTF. In DNA form, the CDR3 reads TGCAGTGCTCCTCCAACTCCGGGACAGGGGACAAATGGCTACACCTTC. V usage is TRBV20-1 and J usage is TRBJ1-2; 10 bases are a match to TRBD1. This CDR3 is built from 16 residues. J lost 6 bases, V lost 5 bases, and 15 bases had no gene match. CDR1 is DFQATT, CDR2 SNEGSKA, per germline (reference sequence).

Remarks on this clonotype: An end of the junction does not agree with germline; a read error may underlie this. The chain carries TRBV7-8 and TRBJ1-1; 7 bases align to TRBD1. In germline, CDR1 is SGHVS, CDR2 FQNEAQ. The CDR3 extends over 12 amino acids. This chain's CDR3 is CASSLLKGQHQF. The CDR3 DNA sequence: TGTGCCAGCAGCTTACTGAAGGGACAGCACCAATTT.

A few counts support this clonotype. The V call is TRBV5-1, the J call TRBJ2-2, with TRBD1 as a possible D gene (7 bases). Germline V gene lookup returns CDR1 SGHRS and CDR2 YFSETQ. V was clipped by 1 base and J by 3 bases, with 16 bases between them. The length of the CDR3 is 17 residues. The CDR3 region has the DNA TGCGCCAGCAGCTTGTATCGCCAGGGGGGCGACACCGGGGAGCTGTTTTTT. This sequence encodes CASSLYRQGGDTGELFF. The full variable domain, its missing parts supplied by reference TRBV5-1 and TRBJ2-2, is KAGVTQTPRYLIKTRGQQVTLSCSPISGHRSVSWYQQTPGQGLQFLFEYFSETQRNKGNFPGRFSGRQFSNSRSEMNVSTLELGDSALYLCASSLYRQGGDTGELFFGEGSRLTVL.

The chain uses TRBV6-6 and TRBJ2-2, with TRBD1 matching over 8 bases. Germline V gene sequence: CDR1 MNHNY, CDR2 SVGAGI (reference sequence). This CDR3 comprises 17 residues. Trimming removed 0 bases from V and 0 bases from J; junction bases left unmatched: 3. CDR3 region: CASSYSPGQANTGELFF. The CDR3 coding sequence is TGTGCCAGCAGTTACTCGCCGGGACAGGCGAACACCGGGGAGCTGTTTTTT.